This entry features one T cell receptor (beta chain) sequence. Its matching antigen is unknown. These data come from a study of response to subunit inactivated influenza vaccine. Study conclusions and caveats: Few additional T cells are recruited per seasonal influenza vaccination, authors suggested.

CDR3 length: 12 amino acids. Germline-derived CDR1 and CDR2 are DFQATT and SNEGSKA (reference sequence). Trimming removed 3 bases at V and 4 bases at J, with 9 bases between. TCRdb redid the calling of the RT-PCR reads with MiXCR, one entry per CDR3 protein. The sample has about 520,000 distinct CDR3 sequences; about 7.2% are singletons. The clonotype originates from a man aged 45 to 75 who received an inactivated influenza vaccine. The sample consisted of PBMCs from blood, taken approximately 25 months after vaccination. The chain is built from TRBV20-1 and TRBJ1-2, with D possibly matching TRBD1 (6 bases). The CDR3 bases are TGCAGTGCTAGTGGGACAACCTATGGCTACACCTTC. Protein product: CSASGTTYGYTF.